The entry below gives a single T cell receptor beta chain sequence along with its context. What this receptor recognizes is not known. The CDR3 carries no conserved terminal phenylalanine or tryptophan, so it likely arises from a read error. Library method: multiplex PCR. Sequenced on an Illumina HiSeq 2500. TCRbeta libraries were constructed through three rounds of nested PCR with primers (Table S4) according to protocols modified from ARM-PCR. Before sequencing, PCR products of 200-500 bp were cut from the gel and purified using the QIAquick gel extraction kit. Turning to the authors' computational methods: Trimmomatic was used to clean the reads, FLASH was used to merge the reads into complete CDR3 sequences, and MiTCR was used to assign the reads to V(D)J germline segments. Clonal diversity was computed as the inverse Simpson's index with VDJtools. In-frame sequences without a premature stop codon were defined as productive reads. Using fastp at Q25 and MiXCR, TCRdb reprocessed the public reads and kept productive beta chains. Merged by CDR3 protein, the rows form single entries marked with the most common genes and DNA. It is TCRdb's table, rather than the study itself, that gives the V and J calls and clone size. This sample gives fewer than 90,000 distinct CDR3 sequences in total; 76% of them show up just once. About a fifth of the sample goes to the ten largest clones.

The CDR3 adds up to 18 amino acids, both ends counted. Only the CDR3 DNA is retained, 54 bases long and in frame from the first base. Based on the germline V gene, the CDR1 and CDR2 sequences are MNHEY and SVGEGT. Between the V and J ends, shortened by 6 bases and 1 base respectively, the junction contains 22 bases. This entry comes from a study of tumor and adjacent non-tumor tissue in lung cancer (dated by TCRdb to 2016 to 2018). Some background on the complete study: The cohort included some twelve adenocarcinoma, 2 squamous cell carcinoma and 1 small cell lung cancer patients. Sequencing generated a total of more than 95 million productive TCRbeta reads, averaging about 4.2 million reads per sample. The study compared bulk TCRbeta repertoires from lung tumor tissue and matched distant non-tumor lung tissue of about 14 lung cancer patients. For each patient, one tumor sample and one normal lung sample were taken, giving thirty paired specimens that underwent TCRbeta CDR3 sequencing. Among the approximately 15 patients, ages ranged from about 31 to 76 years, roughly 10 were men and 5 were women, and disease was TNM stage I to III.

RNA was isolated from bulk unsorted tissue, and RNA quality was assessed with a NanoDrop ND-1000 and an Agilent 2100. For the normal lung samples, distant non-tumor tissue was collected more than 3 cm away from the tumor edge. Donors were newly diagnosed lung cancer patients admitted for thoracic surgery in China between August and November 2014, without prior chemotherapy. Patients who had received previous radiotherapy or chemotherapy, or who had another concurrent cancer, were excluded from the study. Pieces of surgical tissue measuring roughly 1-2.2 cm3 were kept in RNAlater solution and stored at -80 degrees C until use. Results the study describes overall, beyond this receptor: Significantly higher TCR diversity (inverse Simpson) was observed in tumor tissue than in normal lung tissue (approximately 430 vs 150, P = 0.0075, Mann-Whitney U test). Neither the sequencing platform nor unique molecular identifiers are mentioned in the methods. A significantly larger cumulative share of the repertoire was made up by the top 100 clones in normal lung than in tumor tissue. Younger patients had significantly higher TCR diversity, and higher tumor TCR diversity was associated with shorter overall and disease-free survival. With only about 14 patients in the cohort, the authors noted that larger samples and more detailed clinical data are needed. Peripheral blood was not sequenced, so blood TCRbeta repertoires in these lung cancer patients were not examined.

Rearrangement joined TRBV6-2 or TRBV6-3 to TRBJ1-5, with the D gene not confidently named. This clonotype was obtained from a woman aged 50 to 60 with non-small cell lung cancer. Source material: distant non-tumor lung tissue. The nucleotide sequence reads as follows: TGTGCCAGCAGCTTCCCCGCTTACACGTTCAGGAGCAATCAGCCCCAGCATCTT. Protein translation: CASSFPAYTFRSNQPQHL.